The 11 T cell receptor beta chains given below trace back to one sample, sequenced in a study of Ad26.COV2.S vaccination and SARS-CoV-2 variants. Treatment defined: around 19 received Ad26.COV2.S at low or high dose, single or two shots; 5 received placebo; per-sample allocation not given. Specimens were obtained on day 63 following the first vaccine or placebo injection. The table came from immunoSEQ multiplex PCR; TCRdb's copy has only in-frame clones and leaves some out. The sample lists 200,000 to 300,000 clones; 70% to 90% were seen once. Sample: peripheral blood, taken in a trial of Ad26.COV2.S vaccine versus placebo. The receptor set was obtained from a person aged 18-60 years who received the Ad26.COV2.S COVID-19 vaccine or a placebo.

The V call is TRBV18, the J call TRBJ2-3; no clear D gene. CDR1 and CDR2 (germline): KGHSH, LQKENI. V was shortened by 5 bases and J by 2 bases, with 5 bases between the two germline ends. This CDR3 contains 12 residues. The CDR3 coding sequence is TGTGCCAGCTCATCATTCACAGATACGCAGTATTTT. Amino acids: CASSSFTDTQYF.

The V call is TRBV11-2, the J call TRBJ2-7; D is unclear. The CDR3 covers 14 residues. V gave up 0 bases and J gave up 4 bases, with 10 bases separating them. Germline V gene lookup returns CDR1 SGHAT and CDR2 FQNNGV. DNA of the CDR3: TGTGCCAGCAGCTTAGACCCCAGCCCGTACGAGCAGTACTTC. As protein: CASSLDPSPYEQYF. Full variable domain (outside the CDR3, taken from reference TRBV11-2 and TRBJ2-7): EAGVAQSPRYKIIEKRQSVAFWCNPISGHATLYWYQQILGQGPKLLIQFQNNGVVDDSQLPKDRFSAERLKGVDSTLKIQPAKLEDSAVYLCASSLDPSPYEQYFGPGTRLTVT.

CDR3 sequence reads: CASSLEAGGGGQPQHF. The CDR3 bases are TGTGCCAGCAGCTTAGAAGCAGGGGGCGGAGGTCAGCCCCAGCATTTT. The chain uses TRBV7-8 and TRBJ1-5; 8 nucleotides line up with TRBD1. This CDR3 spans 16 amino acids. The germline V gene encodes CDR1 SGHVS and CDR2 FQNEAQ. The V and J ends lost 1 base and 6 bases, in that order; junction bases with no gene match: 8.

The gene calls are TRBV7-2 and TRBJ1-5, with 7 bases that match TRBD1. The CDR3 totals 13 residues. V dropped 7 bases and J dropped 2; count of bases not matched to a gene: 2. The germline CDR1 and CDR2 sequences are SGHTA and FQGNSA. The CDR3: CASTGQGNQPQHF. The CDR3 coding sequence is TGTGCCAGCACCGGACAGGGCAATCAGCCCCAGCATTTT.

The chain is built from TRBV4-3 and TRBJ2-7, with D perhaps TRBD1 or TRBD2 (5 bases each). Trimming left V 4 bases short and J 2 bases short, with 12 bases between. The CDR3 extends over 14 amino acids. Looked up from germline, CDR1 is LGHNA and CDR2 is YSLEER. CDR3 sequence (DNA): TGCGCCAGCAGCCTCGGGACCGAGACCTACGAGCAGTACTTC. Translating it yields CASSLGTETYEQYF.

Concerning this clone itself: At one of its ends the junction is not consistent with the germline gene, which may arise from a read error. The chain has TRBV7-7 and TRBJ2-5; maybe TRBD2 (5 bases). Germline CDR1 reads SSHAT; CDR2 reads FNYEAQ (reference sequence). The length of the CDR3 is 13 residues. This CDR3 reads CASSSDWGETQYF. CDR3 bases: TGTGCTAGCAGCTCGGACTGGGGAGAGACCCAGTACTTC. The whole variable domain, remainder taken from reference TRBV7-7 and TRBJ2-5, is GAGVSQSPRYKVTKRGQDVTLRCDPISSHATLYWYQQALGQGPEFLTYFNYEAQPDKSGLPSDRFSAERPEGSISTLTIQRTEQRDSAMYRCASSSDWGETQYFGPGTRLLVL.

This rearrangement joins TRBV6-6 to TRBJ2-2; 11 bases match TRBD2. From germline, CDR1 is MNHNY and CDR2 SVGAGI (reference sequence). The ends lost 5 bases at V and 0 bases at J; junction bases unmatched: 2. CDR3 length: 16 residues. CDR3 amino acids: CASSPLAGANTGELFF. The DNA for the CDR3 is TGTGCCAGCAGTCCACTAGCGGGAGCGAACACCGGGGAGCTGTTTTTT.

V and J are TRBV5-1 and TRBJ2-3; weak D call: TRBD2 (5 bases). CDR3 size: 18 residues. Germline V gene lookup returns CDR1 SGHRS and CDR2 YFSETQ. The germline V and J ends were trimmed by 4 bases and 0 bases, with 21 bases remaining between them. CDR3 protein: CASSPWWWSRESTDTQYF. The DNA of the CDR3 is TGCGCCAGCAGCCCCTGGTGGTGGTCGAGGGAAAGCACAGATACGCAGTATTTT.

This clone was seen only once. The chain is built from TRBV21-1 and TRBJ1-3; the DNA was not used to check the table's D call, TRBD1. TRBV21-1 is termed a pseudogene. The CDR3 extends over 10 amino acids. CDR3: CASRTGNIYF. In DNA, the CDR3 is TGTGCCAGCCGGACAGGGAACATATATTTT.

This clone has a single count. The gene calls are TRBV5-6 and TRBJ2-1, with D possibly matching TRBD2 (7 bases). The V and J ends lost 0 bases and 6 bases respectively, with 13 bases between them. Germline lookup yields CDR1 SGHDT and CDR2 YYEEEE. The CDR3 runs 15 residues. The CDR3 loop reads CASSLEAAGANEQFF. CDR3 sequence (DNA): TGTGCCAGCAGCTTGGAGGCGGCGGGGGCCAATGAGCAGTTCTTC.

The rearrangement links TRBV2 to TRBJ1-5, with no clear D. The germline V gene has CDR1 SNHLY and CDR2 FYNNEI. The CDR3 totals 16 residues. V dropped 3 bases and J dropped 0 bases, with 12 bases sitting between them. DNA for the CDR3: TGTGCCAGCAGTGACCCCCAGATATATAGCAATCAGCCCCAGCATTTT. Translation: CASSDPQIYSNQPQHF.